In this sample, the clone carrying this TCR beta chain turned up once. In the naive CD8 group, cells lacked CD45RO and were positively selected for CCR7, so terminally differentiated effector memory CD45RA+ cells were left out. Germline V CDR1 and CDR2: SGHTA, FQGNSA. The CDR3 runs 18 residues. V trimming: 4 bases; J trimming: 2 bases; junction bases outside the gene matches: 12. This entry belongs to a study of shared clonotypes between healthy human individuals. Study summary: Each donor's CD8 memory used one plate, CD8 naive two, each CD4 subset three.

Every subset's genomic DNA went evenly onto several immunoSEQ plates. The method was immunoSEQ multiplex PCR; TCRdb's version includes in-frame clones alone and lacks a portion of them. This sample has about 2.1 million clones, with roughly 95% found just once. Sequencing was performed on naive CD8+ T cells from PBMCs. The TCR sequence derives from a man between 18 and 35 years old in good health. Some clones in this sample may be carry-over from other donors' samples. The rearrangement uses TRBV7-2 and TRBJ2-1, with 9 nucleotides matching TRBD2. CDR3 nucleotide sequence: TGTGCCAGCAGCTCCATGCTAGCGGGAATTCCTACCTACAATGAGCAGTTCTTC. Residues: CASSSMLAGIPTYNEQFF.